This record concerns one TCR beta chain sequence. Its target is not known. The data were taken from a study of T-cell memory formation after mild COVID-19. Study-level information: The two donors had largely donor-specific TCR clusters. General observations from the study: CD4+ contracting clones were found mainly in CM and EM, and CD8+ ones in EMRA. What remained unconfirmed was the SARS-CoV-2 specificity of second-wave clones peaking on day 37.

Researchers used 5'RACE with constant-segment primers to make TCR alpha and TCR beta cDNA libraries that carry sample barcodes and UMIs. One entry per CDR3 protein, called by TCRdb with MiXCR from the 5' RACE reads. The sample has under 400,000 distinct CDR3 sequences; over 20% are singletons. J lost 5 bases, V lost 4 bases, and 7 bases had no gene match. The CDR3 is made up of 15 amino acids. CDR1 and CDR2 from the germline V gene are SGHRS and YFSETQ. The receptor's source is an adult woman who had mild COVID-19 (a few samples of this study predate the infection). Cell type and time point are not known. The chain is built from TRBV5-1 and TRBJ2-7; 12 bases fit TRBD1. The sequencing input was PBMCs or a T cell subset sorted from them (not recorded which). Here the CDR3 reads CASSTGTGGSDEQYF. The CDR3 coding sequence is TGCGCCAGCAGCACGGGGACAGGGGGCTCTGACGAGCAGTACTTC.